This T cell receptor beta chain was documented in a study of regulatory T cells in long-lasting Graves disease. The time point was: newly diagnosed GD, antithyroid drugs for less than 3 months. From PBMCs, RNA was extracted and then used to make the TCR library. To make TCR beta libraries, researchers used iRepertoire HTBI primers and Arm-PCR of CDR3 regions. TCRdb passed the multiplex PCR reads through MiXCR, listing each CDR3 protein once. Seen here are approximately 470,000 distinct CDR3 sequences, around 16% observed once, and the top ten hold approximately 12%. The germline CDR1 and CDR2 sequences are GTSNPN and SVGIG (reference sequence). The CDR3 is 16 amino acids. Between the trimmed V and J ends, which lost 0 bases and 2 bases, there was a span of 11 bases. This clonotype was recorded at least ten times. Its antigen is not known. Study findings and constraints: Persistent disease exhibited a predilection for TRBV28, TRBJ1-2 and TRBJ2-5. Peripheral blood, not thyroid tissue, was the sole material studied.

The data were also submitted as part of a second study, on T cells in Graves' hyperthyroidism and ophthalmopathy. Per that paper: Also found in blood were most expanded thyroid clonotypes above 0.001.

The chain is built from TRBV30 and TRBJ2-6; maybe TRBD2 (6 bases). This clonotype originated in a man between 35 and 55 years old with Graves disease. This sample comprised peripheral blood mononuclear cells (PBMCs), obtained at new diagnosis, from a patient treated with antithyroid drugs. The DNA of the CDR3 is TGTGCCTGGAGTGTACTTGGAGGGGCTGGGGCCAACGTCCTGACTTTC. This gives the protein CAWSVLGGAGANVLTF.